The 14 T cell receptor beta chains below come from one sample, sequenced in a study of blood T cells in healthy people across ages. Then a second PCR, running roughly 7 to 11 cycles, was carried out with a sample-barcoded 5' primer and a J-beta primer mix. TCRdb independently ran MiXCR on the 5' RACE reads; one entry per CDR3 protein. The table shows about 680,000 distinct CDR3 sequences, with about 52% occurring only once. The source material was blood. These receptors originate from a woman aged 60 to 75 in good health.

The chain recombines TRBV6-1 with TRBJ2-6; D not resolved. Germline CDR1 reads MNHNS; CDR2 reads SASEGT. V lost 0 bases to trimming and J lost 0 bases, with 9 bases between them. This CDR3 is built from 17 residues. The CDR3 loop is CASSEADVGSGANVLTF. The CDR3 DNA sequence: TGTGCCAGCAGTGAAGCGGACGTGGGCTCTGGGGCCAACGTCCTGACTTTC.

The J gene is TRBJ2-3, the V gene TRBV7-2; no reliable D call. Germline V CDR1 and CDR2: SGHTA, FQGNSA. V lost 4 bases, J lost 8 bases, and 13 bases lay in between. The CDR3 is made up of 13 amino acids. The CDR3 sequence is CASSSSPWATQYF. The DNA of the CDR3 is TGTGCCAGCAGCTCCAGTCCTTGGGCTACGCAGTATTTT.

This clonotype was picked up many times. V and J are TRBV20-1 and TRBJ1-1; D might be TRBD1 (6 bases). Looked up from germline, CDR1 is DFQATT and CDR2 is SNEGSKA (reference sequence). The CDR3 runs to 14 residues. V lost 0 bases, J lost 4 bases, and 12 bases lay in between. The CDR3 region has the DNA TGCAGTGCTAGAGATAGGGGCAGGGGCACTGAAGCTTTCTTT. This encodes CSARDRGRGTEAFF.

This chain links TRBV28 with TRBJ2-7, with D unclear. TRBJ2-5 matches the DNA end more closely, so the J call is doubtful. The germline V gene has CDR1 MDHEN and CDR2 SYDVKM. The CDR3 runs to 14 residues. CDR3 amino acids: CASSFKDWGETQYF. DNA of the CDR3: TGTGCCAGCAGTTTCAAAGATTGGGGAGAGACCCAGTACTTC.

This clonotype came up a few times. The chain links TRBV7-9 to TRBJ1-2; D ambiguous. The CDR3 is 12 amino acids. V was cut by 3 bases and J by 10 bases, with 12 bases left in between. Germline V CDR1 and CDR2: SEHNR, FQNEAQ (reference sequence). The CDR3 nucleotides are TGTGCCAGCAGCTTTGGGCTTGCTTACTACACCTTC. Translating it yields CASSFGLAYYTF.

This chain uses TRBV5-1 with TRBJ2-1, with 9 bases identical to TRBD2. The germline V gene has CDR1 SGHRS and CDR2 YFSETQ. Trimming cost V 4 bases and J 7 bases; bases outside gene matches: 12. This CDR3 has 16 residues. CDR3 bases: TGCGCCAGCAGCATACCTAGCGGGACGACTGTTAATGAGCAGTTCTTC. Protein: CASSIPSGTTVNEQFF.

This chain links TRBV28 with TRBJ1-2; D gene uncertain. The CDR3 contains 14 residues. V lost 5 bases and J 5 bases, leaving 15 bases between the germline ends. Germline V CDR1 and CDR2: MDHEN, SYDVKM. The CDR3 sequence: CASSRISNKYGYTF. CDR3 nucleotide sequence: TGTGCCAGCAGTAGAATCTCGAACAAGTATGGCTACACCTTC.

The V gene is TRBV6-2 or TRBV6-3, the J gene TRBJ2-1, with TRBD1 identical over 8 bases. Looked up from germline, CDR1 is MNHEY and CDR2 is SVGEGT. V gave up 6 bases and J gave up 7 bases; unmatched junction bases: 8. The CDR3 has 14 amino acids. The CDR3 reads CASRTTRTGNEQFF. CDR3 nucleotide sequence: TGTGCCAGCAGGACTACTCGGACAGGGAATGAGCAGTTCTTC.

Concerning this clonotype: A read error may account for a junction end that differs from germline. The rearrangement uses TRBV11-3 and TRBJ2-5; 7 bases are shared with TRBD1. Germline CDR1 and CDR2: SGHNT and YENEEA. This CDR3 region has 17 residues. The CDR3: CASSLGARGQFQETQYF. CDR3 nucleotides: TGCGCCAGCAGCTTAGGAGCCCGGGGACAGTTCCAAGAGACCCAGTACTTC.

The chain uses TRBV6-5 and TRBJ2-7; TRBD1 is a possible D gene (6 bases). Looked up from germline, CDR1 is MNHEY and CDR2 is SVGAGI. V shed 5 bases and J shed 6 bases, with 14 bases lying between them. This CDR3 has 13 residues. The CDR3 reads CASSRDNPSEQYF. The CDR3 DNA follows: TGTGCCAGCAGTCGGGACAATCCGTCCGAGCAGTACTTC.

A note on this clonotype: A much larger clone differs by one base, so this may be a read error. The V gene is TRBV7-7, the J gene TRBJ2-1, with TRBD1 identical over 8 bases. The V gene end was trimmed by 9 bases and the J gene end by 6 bases; junction bases not matched to a gene: 13. Germline V gene sequence: CDR1 SSHAT, CDR2 FNYEAQ (reference sequence). This CDR3 spans 15 amino acids. CDR3 in amino acids: CARTDGQGTCNEQFF. The CDR3 DNA is TGTGCCAGAACCGACGGACAGGGAACCTGCAATGAGCAGTTCTTC.

J is TRBJ2-3 and V is TRBV6-2 or TRBV6-3; no clear D gene. The CDR3 contains 19 residues. V was cut by 2 bases and J by 7 bases, with 28 bases left in between. Germline lookup yields CDR1 MNHEY and CDR2 SVGEGT. CDR3 residues: CASSYPPDKPEHLRHTQYF. CDR3 DNA sequence: TGTGCCAGCAGTTACCCGCCTGACAAACCGGAACACCTCAGACATACGCAGTATTTT.

This clonotype was picked up a small number of times. The chain has TRBV7-3 and TRBJ2-1, with D possibly TRBD2 on 5 matching bases. Trimming removed 5 bases from V and 6 bases from J, with 14 bases in between. Germline V CDR1 and CDR2: SGHTA, FQGTGA. The CDR3 has 14 amino acids. For the CDR3, the DNA is TGTGCCAGCAGCCGGCCTTTAGCGAGCAATGAGCAGTTCTTC. Translation: CASSRPLASNEQFF.

The J gene is TRBJ2-4, the V gene TRBV20-1; TRBD1 is a possible D gene (5 bases). The V gene's germline CDR1 is DFQATT and CDR2 SNEGSKA (reference sequence). V lost 5 bases and J lost 0, with 23 bases in between. The CDR3 totals 18 residues. The CDR3 sequence: CSAFSDTLGLIAKNIQYF. The CDR3 bases are TGCAGTGCTTTCTCGGACACGTTAGGTCTAATAGCCAAAAACATTCAGTACTTC.